This entry lists 30 T cell receptor beta chains sequenced from one sample in a study of cytomegalovirus exposure and HLA in healthy donors. Primers for the PCR totalled 60 Vbeta and 13 Jbeta. Method: immunoSEQ multiplex PCR; TCRdb's copy keeps in-frame clones and lacks some. The table lists approximately 31,000 clones, about 87% of them singletons. Material for sequencing was PBMCs. These receptors all come from a boy younger than 18 in good health and CMV-seronegative.

J is TRBJ1-5 and V is TRBV6-6, with D maybe TRBD1 (6 bases). Germline V gene lookup returns CDR1 MNHNY and CDR2 SVGAGI (reference sequence). This CDR3 has 15 amino acids. Trimming cost V 6 bases and J 2 bases, with 14 bases left between them. The CDR3 reads CASSRDTEGNQPQHF. CDR3 DNA sequence: TGTGCCAGCAGCCGGGACACAGAAGGCAATCAGCCCCAGCATTTT.

The rearrangement joins TRBV28 to TRBJ2-5, with TRBD1 identical over 9 bases. The last part of the DNA fits TRBJ2-7 better; the J call may be wrong. The CDR3 loop spans 14 amino acids. Germline lookup yields CDR1 MDHEN and CDR2 SYDVKM. CDR3 in amino acids: CASTQGQGWYEQYF. The DNA of the CDR3 is TGTGCCAGCACTCAAGGACAGGGGTGGTACGAGCAGTACTTC.

This clone was seen a single time. This chain joins TRBV18 and TRBJ2-7, with D perhaps matching TRBD1 (5 bases). CDR3 size: 15 residues. Germline-derived CDR1 and CDR2 are KGHSH and LQKENI. V gave up 3 bases and J gave up 2 bases, with 14 bases separating them. The CDR3 nucleotides read TGTGCCAGCTCACCCACGAGGACAAGTACCTACGAGCAGTACTTC. Translated, it gives CASSPTRTSTYEQYF.

The chain has TRBV7-6 and TRBJ2-1, with 7 bases that match TRBD1. This CDR3 region has 12 residues. Unmatched junction bases numbered 3, after V lost 5 bases and J lost 8 bases. Looked up from germline, CDR1 is SGHVS and CDR2 is FNYEAQ. In DNA form, the CDR3 reads TGTGCCAGCAGCCGACAGGGAGATGAGCAGTTCTTC. This encodes CASSRQGDEQFF.

The chain carries TRBV5-1 and TRBJ1-6, with 9 nucleotides matching TRBD1. There are 17 residues in the CDR3. V lost 0 bases, J lost 8 bases, and 9 bases stayed unmatched. Germline V lookup: CDR1 SGHRS, CDR2 YFSETQ. The CDR3 DNA is TGCGCCAGCAGCTTGGCCGGGACAGGGATCTCCTATTCACCCCTCCACTTT. It specifies CASSLAGTGISYSPLHF.

The V gene is TRBV15, the J gene TRBJ1-1; TRBD1 matches 7 bases. CDR1 LNHNV and CDR2 YYDKDF come from the germline V gene (reference sequence). The CDR3 has 16 residues. The V segment lost 0 bases and the J segment 4 bases; nucleotides outside the gene matches: 8. Here the CDR3 DNA reads TGTGCCACCAGCAGAGATTGGCAGCAGGGGGGCACTGAAGCTTTCTTT. This translates into CATSRDWQQGGTEAFF. Looking up the rest from reference TRBV15 and TRBJ1-1 gives the full variable domain: DAMVIQNPRYQVTQFGKPVTLSCSQTLNHNVMYWYQQKSSQAPKLLFHYYDKDFNNEADTPDNFQSRRPNTSFCFLDIRSPGLGDTAMYLCATSRDWQQGGTEAFFGQGTRLTVV.

This clone was seen just once. The chain couples TRBV7-2 to TRBJ2-5, with D possibly TRBD2 on 5 matching bases. Trimming pared 3 bases from V and 2 bases from J, leaving 10 bases between. Per germline, CDR1 SGHTA and CDR2 FQGNSA. This CDR3 region has 14 residues. This CDR3 reads CASSFAGGQETQYF. Here the CDR3 DNA reads TGTGCCAGCAGCTTCGCAGGAGGACAAGAGACCCAGTACTTC.

The rearrangement uses TRBV14 and TRBJ2-5; 7 bases fit TRBD2. V lost 3 bases, J lost 1 base, and 5 bases stayed unmatched. This CDR3 is built from 15 residues. CDR1 and CDR2 (germline): SGHDN, FVKESK. CDR3 nucleotide sequence: TGTGCCAGCAGCCAGGGGGGGAAGCCCCAAGAGACCCAGTACTTC. Its translation is CASSQGGKPQETQYF.

The chain is built from TRBV10-3 and TRBJ2-5; 7 nucleotides agree with TRBD1. Judging by the DNA end, TRBJ2-7 fits better; the J call may be wrong. Germline V gives CDR1 ENHRY, CDR2 SYGVKD. The CDR3 consists of 16 residues. CDR3 amino acids: CAISENRRQGQNEQYF. The CDR3, as DNA: TGTGCCATCAGTGAAAACAGGAGACAGGGACAAAACGAGCAGTACTTC.

This clone was counted between two and nine times. V is TRBV6-6 and J is TRBJ2-1; 13 bases match TRBD2. Germline-derived CDR1 and CDR2 are MNHNY and SVGAGI (reference sequence). The CDR3 covers 16 residues. J was trimmed by 4 bases and V by 6 bases; bases with no gene match: 6. The CDR3 is CASSRRTSGGYNEQFF. The CDR3 DNA is TGTGCCAGCAGCCGTAGGACTAGCGGGGGATACAATGAGCAGTTCTTC.

This chain joins TRBV28 and TRBJ2-5; TRBD2 agrees at 12 bases. The trim removed 5 bases at V and 5 bases at J, leaving 6 bases unmatched. Per the germline V gene, CDR1 is MDHEN and CDR2 is SYDVKM. CDR3 size: 15 residues. CDR3 region: CASSSLAGGPETQYF. In DNA, the CDR3 is TGTGCCAGCAGTAGCCTAGCGGGGGGGCCGGAGACCCAGTACTTC. Drawing the rest from reference TRBV28 and TRBJ2-5, the complete variable domain is DVKVTQSSRYLVKRTGEKVFLECVQDMDHENMFWYRQDPGLGLRLIYFSYDVKMKEKGDIPEGYSVSREKKERFSLILESASTNQTSMYLCASSSLAGGPETQYFGPGTRLLVL.

The J gene is TRBJ2-7, the V gene TRBV5-8; 8 bases agree with TRBD1. The V gene's germline CDR1 is SGHTS and CDR2 YDEGEE. The J segment lost 1 base and the V segment lost 3 bases, leaving 6 bases of the junction unmatched. This CDR3 has 15 amino acids. The CDR3 is CASSWDRLRSYEQYF. The CDR3 DNA reads TGTGCCAGCAGCTGGGACAGGCTTAGGTCCTACGAGCAGTACTTC.

The chain uses TRBV19 and TRBJ1-3; 9 bases fit TRBD1. CDR1 and CDR2 from the germline V gene are LNHDA and SQIVND (reference sequence). The CDR3 spans 16 residues. The ends lost 5 bases at V and 3 bases at J; junction bases unmatched: 8. The CDR3 region has the DNA TGTGCCAGTAGTTCCCGGACAGGGGAAAGTGGAAACACCATATATTTT. This encodes CASSSRTGESGNTIYF.

As concerns this clone: Other DNA sequences in this specimen translate into the identical CDR3. V gene TRBV7-2 combines with J gene TRBJ2-2; no clear D. The length of the CDR3 is 14 residues. V lost 2 bases to trimming and J lost 3 bases, with 7 bases between them. CDR1 is SGHTA and CDR2 is FQGNSA in the germline V gene. Here the CDR3 reads CASSLSRDTGELFF. The CDR3, as DNA: TGTGCCAGCAGCTTAAGCCGCGACACCGGGGAGCTGTTTTTT.

This rearrangement joins TRBV6-6 to TRBJ2-2; weak D call: TRBD1 (7 bases). Germline CDR1 and CDR2: MNHNY and SVGAGI (reference sequence). The CDR3 runs 14 residues. Trimming stripped 2 bases from V and 6 bases from J, with 10 bases between. The CDR3 region has the DNA TGTGCCAGCAGTTACGGAGGGGGCTCCGGGGAGCTGTTTTTT. Translating it yields CASSYGGGSGELFF.

This chain joins TRBV18 and TRBJ1-5, with a possible D match to TRBD1 (5 bases). CDR1 KGHSH and CDR2 LQKENI come from the germline V gene. V lost 6 bases, J lost 1 base, and 10 bases lay in between. The length of the CDR3 is 14 residues. The CDR3: CASSSGGSNQPQHF. For the CDR3, the DNA is TGTGCCAGCTCGAGCGGGGGGAGCAATCAGCCCCAGCATTTT.

The rearrangement joins TRBV20-1 to TRBJ2-7; a weak D match, TRBD2 (6 bases). V lost 3 bases and J lost 3, with 6 bases in between. The CDR3 sequence is 11 residues long. Germline-derived CDR1 and CDR2 are DFQATT and SNEGSKA (reference sequence). CDR3 coding DNA: TGCAGTGCTAGCGGGGGCTACGAGCAGTACTTC. Translated, it gives CSASGGYEQYF.

The V and J genes are TRBV7-3 and TRBJ2-2; 7 bases line up with TRBD1. The CDR3 is 15 amino acids. V gave up 3 bases and J gave up 5 bases; unmatched junction bases: 6. CDR1 is SGHTA, CDR2 FQGTGA, per germline. This CDR3 is CASSFSTGVTGELFF. CDR3 DNA sequence: TGTGCCAGCAGCTTTAGTACAGGGGTTACCGGGGAGCTGTTTTTT.

This chain uses TRBV6-5 with TRBJ1-4, with a weak D call TRBD1 (5 bases). Between the trimmed V and J ends, which lost 2 bases and 8 bases, there was a span of 12 bases. Germline V gene sequence: CDR1 MNHEY, CDR2 SVGAGI. The CDR3 loop spans 14 amino acids. Here the CDR3 DNA reads TGTGCCAGCAGTTACGGAGGGGTGGGAGAAAAACTGTTTTTT. It yields the protein CASSYGGVGEKLFF.

The chain joins TRBV5-1 to TRBJ2-1; tentative D call: TRBD1 (5 bases). Trimming pared 0 bases from V and 8 bases from J, leaving 12 bases between. This CDR3 region has 14 residues. CDR1 SGHRS and CDR2 YFSETQ come from the germline V gene. CDR3 region: CASSLALQGYEQFF. Written as DNA, the CDR3 is TGCGCCAGCAGCTTGGCCTTGCAGGGCTATGAGCAGTTCTTC.

The gene calls are TRBV19 and TRBJ1-3, with a tentative D call TRBD1 (6 bases). The CDR3 totals 14 residues. The germline V and J ends were trimmed by 6 bases and 1 base, with 10 bases remaining between them. Germline V CDR1 and CDR2: LNHDA, SQIVND (reference sequence). The CDR3 here is CASRQGTSGNTIYF. As DNA, the CDR3 is TGTGCCAGTAGACAGGGTACTTCTGGAAACACCATATATTTT.

This chain links TRBV14 with TRBJ1-3; 8 bases are shared with TRBD1. Germline values: CDR1 SGHDN, CDR2 FVKESK. Unmatched junction bases numbered 21, after V lost 4 bases and J lost 7 bases. The CDR3 totals 19 residues. The CDR3 DNA follows: TGTGCCAGCAGCCGCAATCTTATACAGGGGGGCAACTCGGACAACACCATATATTTT. This codes for CASSRNLIQGGNSDNTIYF.

The genes are TRBV6-5 and TRBJ1-4; D is unclear. The CDR3 covers 16 residues. In germline, CDR1 is MNHEY, CDR2 SVGAGI. V was clipped by 3 bases and J by 3 bases, with 14 bases between them. The CDR3: CASSYGRTPANEKLFF. Here the CDR3 DNA reads TGTGCCAGCAGTTATGGGAGGACCCCAGCTAATGAAAAACTGTTTTTT.

The chain carries TRBV6-1 and TRBJ2-2; 9 nucleotides agree with TRBD1. Germline assignment: CDR1 MNHNS and CDR2 SASEGT. Losses at the gene ends were 1 base for V and 4 bases for J; bases not matched to a gene: 1. The CDR3 contains 15 residues. The CDR3 sequence is CASSEETGGTGELFF. DNA for the CDR3: TGTGCCAGCAGTGAAGAGACAGGGGGCACCGGGGAGCTGTTTTTT.

The chain is built from TRBV15 and TRBJ1-6; D uncertain. V was pared by 3 bases and J by 0 bases, with 12 bases between. Germline CDR1 is LNHNV and CDR2 is YYDKDF (reference sequence). The CDR3 contains 17 residues. DNA of the CDR3: TGTGCCACCAGCAGCGAGAAACAGAGCTCCTATAATTCACCCCTCCACTTT. It encodes CATSSEKQSSYNSPLHF.

The chain recombines TRBV5-1 with TRBJ1-4, with D tentatively TRBD1 (6 bases). This CDR3 spans 16 amino acids. Trimming left V 3 bases short and J 2 bases short, with 14 bases between. From germline, CDR1 is SGHRS and CDR2 YFSETQ. The CDR3 bases are TGCGCCAGCAGCTCGACCGCCGGACAGACTAATGAAAAACTGTTTTTT. Translating it yields CASSSTAGQTNEKLFF.

The chain carries TRBV6-1 and TRBJ2-5, with D unresolved. Matching the DNA end better, TRBJ2-7 makes the J call doubtful. Germline V CDR1 and CDR2: MNHNS, SASEGT. This CDR3 is 17 amino acids long. CDR3 nucleotides: TGTGCCAGCAGTGAAGAGGCGGTATCTCGAGCCGCAAACGAGCAGTACTTC. This gives the protein CASSEEAVSRAANEQYF.

This sequence joins TRBV6-5 and TRBJ2-1; 9 bases line up with TRBD2. The junction had 2 bases not matched to a gene; V was cut back by 1 base and J by 7 bases. Looked up from germline, CDR1 is MNHEY and CDR2 is SVGAGI. The CDR3 runs to 14 residues. CDR3 region: CASSYWRGGNEQFF. The DNA for the CDR3 is TGTGCCAGCAGTTACTGGCGGGGGGGGAATGAGCAGTTCTTC.

The chain uses TRBV15 and TRBJ1-6; a possible D gene is TRBD1 (5 bases). The length of the CDR3 is 16 residues. Trimming left V 0 bases short and J 7 bases short, with 13 bases between. Germline V CDR1 and CDR2: LNHNV, YYDKDF (reference sequence). The CDR3 loop is CATSRDRGRVNSPLHF. As DNA, the CDR3 is TGTGCCACCAGCAGAGATCGCGGCAGGGTAAATTCACCCCTCCACTTT. The full variable domain, completed using reference TRBV15 and TRBJ1-6, is DAMVIQNPRYQVTQFGKPVTLSCSQTLNHNVMYWYQQKSSQAPKLLFHYYDKDFNNEADTPDNFQSRRPNTSFCFLDIRSPGLGDTAMYLCATSRDRGRVNSPLHFGNGTRLTVT.

The V gene is TRBV18, the J gene TRBJ2-1; TRBD1 matches 7 bases. The CDR3 runs to 14 residues. Germline V gives CDR1 KGHSH, CDR2 LQKENI. The junction had 11 bases not matched to a gene; V was cut back by 5 bases and J by 10 bases. The CDR3 loop reads CASSKAQGDGEQFF. The CDR3 region has the DNA TGTGCCAGCTCAAAAGCTCAGGGGGACGGGGAGCAGTTCTTC.